The T cell receptor (beta chain) described here comes from a study of shared clonotypes between healthy human individuals (dated by TCRdb to about 2020). About the investigation overall: The cohort included three men and a couple of women between 18 and 49 years of age. To estimate repertoire size and how much clonotype sharing occurs between individuals, the study deeply sequenced the blood TCR repertoires of about five healthy adults. Per donor, leukapheresis produced somewhere between about 0.94 and 10 billion PBMCs. For each donor, CD4 naive and CD4 memory were each given three plates, CD8 naive was given two plates, and CD8 memory was given one plate. To increase sequencing depth and limit assay-specific biases, TCR repertoire library preparation and sequencing were carried out by different laboratories using diverse techniques. Study-wide conclusions, independent of this receptor: Even with the large sequencing depth, rarefaction of the sorted-subset datasets indicated that sequencing was incomplete. Pairwise subsampling led to the expectation that sequencing depth would affect the degree of clonotype sharing among donors. Compared with non-shared clonotypes, clonotypes shared by all four sorted-subset donors had higher generation probabilities. Across a handful of donors, approximately 5% of naive CD4, 3% to 4% of naive CD8, under 2.5% of memory CD4, and under 0.45% of memory CD8 clonotypes were shared. Sampling was limited to blood, and TCR repertoires in tissue likely differ from TCR repertoires in blood. The small number of donors limited the genetic and exposure-history diversity represented. Larger estimated clonotype richness was generally found for naive subsets than for memory subsets.

Donors were healthy HIV-negative adults with no recently reported acute infections or vaccinations. Every donor was a Caucasian adult residing in Nashville, Tennessee, USA. Magnetic negative selection was used to enrich CD4+ T cells, after which naive cells were positively selected on CD45RA and the negative fraction became the memory subset. Blood was collected by leukapheresis, and PBMCs were isolated by Ficoll-Histopaque density gradient centrifugation and then cryopreserved in liquid nitrogen vapor phase. Purity and quantity of every magnetically sorted T cell population were checked by analytical flow cytometry. From each sorted fraction, genomic DNA was isolated and quantified by UV absorbance on a Nanodrop 2000c. This clone was recorded once. Its recognized antigen is unknown. No base qualities exist here, and no much larger clone lies one base off it. TCR CDR3 regions were amplified from genomic DNA by multiplex PCR using the deep immunoSEQ assay. Extracted genomic DNA from each cell subset was spread evenly across all wells of several immunoSEQ 96-well plates, with each plate serving as a replicate. For sorted subsets, each replicate PCR was loaded with roughly 200 ng genomic DNA, equivalent to 30,000 or so T cell genomes. The purified libraries were quantified using a Qubit 3.0 fluorometer, sized with a Bioanalyzer 2100, and then quantified again using the KAPA Library Quantification kit. Each immunoSEQ 96-well plate was sequenced on its own single-read 150-cycle Illumina NextSeq 550 flow cell. Per the authors' processing: Because the immunoSEQ output included only junctional sequences and no quality scores, the filtering could not be the same as the filtering used for full-length reads. To assign V/J genes and CDR3, sequences were annotated using PyIR, a Python wrapper for IgBLAST v1.9, with IMGT germline references. Reads were removed for weak V/J assignments (E-value above 1e-6), missing CDR3, stop codons, out-of-frame junctions, or ambiguous translated residues. V3J clonotypes were defined as sequences sharing an identical inferred V gene, J gene, and CDR3 amino acid sequence. Percentage overlap between repertoires was calculated by dividing the number of shared unique clonotypes by the size of the smaller repertoire. Three approaches were used to assess repertoire richness: RTK rarefaction, the Chao1 estimator, and Recon v2.1 estimates of unobserved clonotypes. Generation probabilities for all TCRbeta clonotypes obtained by the gDNA method from four donors were computed using OLGA. TCRdb stores this immuneACCESS table with in-frame sequences only. Part of the clones is absent; in the studies checked, under half of the shortfall reflects unresolved V genes, and no reason is known for the rest. V, J and clone size reflect that table, while D and trimming were determined from the DNA. The sample table contains around 700,000 clones; only one count was recorded for about two thirds of them. The leading ten clones occupy less than 2% of the sample.

Trimming removed 5 bases from V and 3 bases from J; the gene matches leave 10 bases unexplained. Counted from cysteine to phenylalanine, this CDR3 has 17 amino acids. CDR3 DNA is the only sequence kept; it has 51 bases, read in frame from the first base. Via the germline V gene, CDR1 is SGHAT and CDR2 FQNNGV. The sample consisted of memory CD4+ T cells sorted from blood. This specimen's cell subset or site label, interpreted: CD45RA-negative fraction. The V and J genes are TRBV11-2 and TRBJ2-7, with TRBD2 matching 13 junction bases. The TCR comes from a woman younger than 45 in good health. The CDR3 reads CASSRGLAGDYYYEQYF. The DNA sequence reads TGTGCCAGCAGCCGAGGACTAGCGGGAGACTACTACTACGAGCAGTACTTC.